The 15 T cell receptor beta chains listed next were all sequenced from one sample in a study of T cell responses to AZD1222 COVID-19 vaccine (dated by TCRdb to the early 2020s). The sample's time point label, in plain terms: baseline before first vaccination. Libraries were made using the immunoSEQ multiplex PCR assay. TCRdb limited this immuneACCESS table to in-frame rearrangements with V and J called. A share of clones is missing; checked studies link under half to unresolved V genes, and the rest is unexplained. The sample profile shows 150,000 or so clones; under 95% of them were found once. The ten largest account for 18% of the sample. The specimen was peripheral blood, collected on day 0 of AZD1222 vaccination. The source of these receptors is an adult in good health.

This clone was found a few times. This chain uses TRBV5-1 with TRBJ1-4; D unclear. CDR1 SGHRS and CDR2 YFSETQ come from the germline V gene. Trimming pared 4 bases from V and 3 bases from J, leaving 13 bases between. This CDR3 is built from 15 residues. The CDR3 nucleotides read TGCGCCAGCAGCAAAACCGGCATATCTAATGAAAAACTGTTTTTT. This translates into CASSKTGISNEKLFF.

The rearrangement links TRBV6-2 or TRBV6-3 to TRBJ2-1; 10 bases align to TRBD2. Per germline, CDR1 MNHEY and CDR2 SVGEGT. After removal of 2 bases from V and 12 bases from J, the junction contained 13 bases not matched to a gene. The CDR3 is 16 amino acids. The CDR3 is CASSYGLAATGYGQFF. The CDR3 nucleotides read TGTGCCAGCAGTTACGGACTAGCGGCGACAGGGTATGGGCAGTTCTTC.

The rearrangement uses TRBV19 and TRBJ1-1; a weak D match, TRBD1 (5 bases). The CDR3 contains 14 residues. Trimming removed 9 bases from V and 3 bases from J, with 17 bases in between. Per germline, CDR1 LNHDA and CDR2 SQIVND (reference sequence). CDR3: CARTYEGPDTEAFF. CDR3 bases: TGTGCCAGGACCTACGAGGGGCCCGACACTGAAGCTTTCTTT. Full variable domain (rest looked up from reference TRBV19 and TRBJ1-1): DGGITQSPKYLFRKEGQNVTLSCEQNLNHDAMYWYRQDPGQGLRLIYYSQIVNDFQKGDIAEGYSVSREKKESFPLTVTSAQKNPTAFYLCARTYEGPDTEAFFGQGTRLTVV.

V gene TRBV28 combines with J gene TRBJ1-4; 10 bases are a match to TRBD1. CDR1 MDHEN and CDR2 SYDVKM come from the germline V gene. The CDR3 sequence is 14 residues long. V was clipped by 6 bases and J by 6 bases; unmatched bases: 4. CDR3: CASRRTGGDEKLFF. The CDR3 nucleotides read TGTGCCAGCAGGAGGACAGGGGGTGATGAAAAACTGTTTTTT.

The rearrangement links TRBV12-5 to TRBJ2-1; maybe TRBD1 (6 bases). The CDR3 covers 12 residues. Germline CDR1 reads LGHNT; CDR2 reads FRNRAP. Trimming took off 3 bases at V and 12 bases at J, with 12 bases between the two ends. The CDR3 protein is CASGFHTGLQFF. The DNA for the CDR3 is TGTGCTAGTGGTTTCCACACAGGGTTGCAGTTCTTC.

V gene TRBV3-1 (or the pseudogene TRBV3-2) combines with J gene TRBJ2-7; the D is unclear. Trimming took 5 bases from V and 1 from J, leaving 18 bases between them. The CDR3 is 16 residues long. Germline loops: CDR1 LGHDT, CDR2 YNNKEL (reference sequence). The CDR3 here is CASSSTFPGRSYEQYF. For the CDR3, the DNA is TGTGCCAGCAGCTCAACTTTTCCCGGAAGGTCCTACGAGCAGTACTTC.

This clone was seen a single time. J is TRBJ2-7 and V is TRBV25-1; D is uncertain. CDR1 and CDR2 (germline): MGHDK, SYGVNS. The CDR3 is 12 residues long. Trimming cost V 3 bases and J 4 bases, with 7 bases left between them. CDR3 amino acids: CASSDYSYEQYF. The DNA of the CDR3 is TGTGCCAGCAGTGATTATAGTTACGAGCAGTACTTC.

V usage is TRBV6-2 or TRBV6-3 and J usage is TRBJ1-5; unclear D gene. This CDR3 spans 15 amino acids. V gave up 2 bases and J gave up 4 bases, with 12 bases separating them. The germline V gene encodes CDR1 MNHEY and CDR2 SVGEGT. The CDR3: CASSYPPGQNQPQHF. The CDR3 DNA follows: TGTGCCAGCAGTTACCCGCCGGGTCAGAATCAGCCCCAGCATTTT.

The J gene is TRBJ2-1, the V gene TRBV5-5, with TRBD1 identical over 9 bases. Losses at the gene ends were 10 bases for V and 4 bases for J; bases not matched to a gene: 12. The CDR3 totals 15 residues. Germline CDR1 reads SGHKS; CDR2 reads YYEKEE (reference sequence). DNA for the CDR3: TGTGCCGGCACGCTTGGGACAGGGTTATACAATGAGCAGTTCTTC. It translates to CAGTLGTGLYNEQFF.

This chain connects TRBV7-9 to TRBJ2-5; D gene ambiguous. Germline-derived CDR1 and CDR2 are SEHNR and FQNEAQ (reference sequence). The V end was cut by 1 base, the J end by 6 bases, with 9 bases between. This CDR3 contains 13 residues. The CDR3 nucleotides read TGTGCCAGCAGCTTAGGCCAACGAAAGACCCAGTACTTC. The encoded protein is CASSLGQRKTQYF.

CDR3 in amino acids: CASRTTTGGYTF. The CDR3 nucleotides are TGTGCCAGCAGAACGACTACTGGTGGCTACACCTTC. The chain employs TRBV9 and TRBJ1-2; no definite D call. Deletions cut 5 bases from V and 7 bases from J, with 12 bases between. Germline CDR1 SGDLS, CDR2 YYNGEE. This CDR3 contains 12 residues.

This clone was recorded only once. This chain links TRBV30 with TRBJ2-3; D is uncertain. CDR1 and CDR2 from the germline V gene are GTSNPN and SVGIG (reference sequence). Trimming stripped 2 bases from V and 5 bases from J, with 5 bases between. CDR3 length equals 11 residues. The CDR3 protein is CAWSTEDTQYF. CDR3 in DNA: TGTGCCTGGAGTACCGAAGATACGCAGTATTTT.

The chain employs TRBV10-2 and TRBJ1-5; TRBD1 is a possible D gene (5 bases). Germline V gives CDR1 WSHSY, CDR2 SAAADI. Deletions cut 8 bases from V and 1 base from J, with 12 bases between. The CDR3 runs 14 residues. This CDR3 is CASSGWGSNQPQHF. Written as DNA, the CDR3 is TGCGCCAGCTCGGGGTGGGGGAGCAATCAGCCCCAGCATTTT.

The V call is TRBV18, the J call TRBJ1-1; D gene ambiguous. The germline V and J ends were trimmed by 8 bases and 1 base, with 11 bases remaining between them. There are 13 residues in the CDR3. Germline V CDR1 and CDR2: KGHSH, LQKENI. CDR3: CASHPWGNTEAFF. CDR3 nucleotides: TGTGCCAGCCACCCGTGGGGGAACACTGAAGCTTTCTTT.

This chain links TRBV7-2 with TRBJ1-6, with a tentative D call TRBD1 (6 bases). Germline V CDR1 and CDR2: SGHTA, FQGNSA. The CDR3 length is 15 residues. V was shortened by 5 bases and J by 9 bases, with 17 bases between the two germline ends. CDR3 in amino acids: CASSARDTTASPLHF. The CDR3 bases are TGTGCCAGCAGCGCTCGGGACACGACCGCTTCACCCCTCCACTTT.